Below are 21 T cell receptor beta chains sequenced from a single sample in a study of T cells after yellow fever vaccination. TCRdb itself ran the 5' RACE reads through MiXCR, one entry per CDR3 protein. The table lists some 110,000 distinct CDR3 sequences, around 8.6% of them singletons. Material: CD8+ T cells sorted from PBMCs, obtained 45 days after the yellow fever booster vaccination. The receptors shown here come from a young man who received the YFV17D yellow fever vaccine.

The sample holds many counts of this clonotype. This chain uses TRBV24-1 with TRBJ2-3; 9 nucleotides line up with TRBD2. The germline CDR1 and CDR2 sequences are KGHDR and SFDVKD. V trimming: 6 bases; J trimming: 4 bases; junction bases outside the gene matches: 7. This CDR3 spans 15 amino acids. CDR3 region: CATSPGLAFSDTQYF. CDR3 DNA: TGTGCCACCAGTCCGGGACTAGCTTTCTCAGATACGCAGTATTTT.

This clonotype occurred a few times. The chain couples TRBV7-2 to TRBJ2-3, with D unresolved. The CDR3 is made up of 11 amino acids. The V gene lost 9 bases and the J gene lost 8 bases, with 12 bases spanning the gap. The germline CDR1 and CDR2 sequences are SGHTA and FQGNSA. The DNA of the CDR3 is TGTGCCAGTCCGTTCATGGGTACGCAGTATTTT. Its translation: CASPFMGTQYF.

Details on this clonotype: A much larger clone differs by one base, so this may be a read error. This chain joins TRBV28 and TRBJ2-7, with D perhaps matching TRBD1 (6 bases). The CDR3 runs to 14 residues. Germline CDR1 reads MDHEN; CDR2 reads SYDVKM. In DNA form, the CDR3 reads TGTGCCAGCAGCATTGGACAGAATCCGTACGAGCAGAACTTC. Encoded protein: CASSIGQNPYEQNF.

The chain is built from TRBV27 and TRBJ2-1, with 7 bases lining up with TRBD2. Trimming took 1 base from V and 4 from J; bases not matched to a gene: 7. The CDR3 covers 16 residues. Germline CDR1 reads MNHEY; CDR2 reads SMNVEV (reference sequence). The CDR3 DNA sequence: TGTGCCAGCAGTTTATTTGCGGGAGAGGATTACAATGAGCAGTTCTTC. Translating it yields CASSLFAGEDYNEQFF.

This clonotype was observed many times. The rearrangement uses TRBV27 and TRBJ2-7; TRBD1 agrees at 8 bases. The CDR3 runs to 14 residues. The V gene end was trimmed by 5 bases and the J gene end by 3 bases; junction bases not matched to a gene: 6. Looked up from germline, CDR1 is MNHEY and CDR2 is SMNVEV (reference sequence). The CDR3 loop is CASSPETGDYEQYF. The CDR3 DNA is TGTGCCAGCAGTCCAGAGACAGGGGACTACGAGCAGTACTTC.

This clonotype appeared many times. This rearrangement joins TRBV24-1 to TRBJ2-3; no firm D call. V was shortened by 4 bases and J by 6 bases, with 4 bases between the two germline ends. This CDR3 contains 11 residues. CDR1 KGHDR and CDR2 SFDVKD come from the germline V gene. The CDR3, as DNA: TGTGCCACCAGTGAGTTCGATACGCAGTATTTT. Amino acid sequence: CATSEFDTQYF.

This clonotype was picked up many times. The chain employs TRBV6-1 and TRBJ2-7; D not certain. Germline V gene lookup returns CDR1 MNHNS and CDR2 SASEGT. The CDR3 extends over 11 amino acids. V was shortened by 4 bases and J by 3 bases, with 4 bases between the two germline ends. CDR3 region: CASSVGYEQYF. CDR3 in DNA: TGTGCCAGCAGTGTAGGCTACGAGCAGTACTTC.

This clonotype came up many times. Here the CDR3 DNA reads TGTGCCAGCCTCAGTACAGTGAAATCGTACGAGCAGTACTTC. Protein sequence: CASLSTVKSYEQYF. The V and J genes are TRBV18 and TRBJ2-7, with D uncertain. Per the germline V gene, CDR1 is KGHSH and CDR2 is LQKENI. The V end was cut by 8 bases, the J end by 4 bases, with 18 bases between. The CDR3 sequence is 14 residues long.

In its sample, this clonotype was seen many times. This chain uses TRBV29-1 with TRBJ2-1, with D possibly being TRBD1 or TRBD2 (5 bases each). CDR3 length: 14 residues. CDR1 and CDR2 (germline): SQVTM, ANQGSEA. The V and J ends lost 3 bases and 6 bases respectively, with 15 bases between them. The CDR3 protein is CSVDPRDGLNEQFF. The CDR3 DNA sequence: TGCAGCGTTGATCCAAGGGACGGGCTCAATGAGCAGTTCTTC.

This clonotype has ten or more counts. V is TRBV29-1 and J is TRBJ2-7; D uncertain. V dropped 6 bases and J dropped 0 bases, with 12 bases sitting between them. The CDR3 loop spans 13 amino acids. Germline values: CDR1 SQVTM, CDR2 ANQGSEA. The CDR3 spells CSVPAGHSYEQYF. CDR3 bases: TGCAGCGTCCCCGCCGGGCACTCCTACGAGCAGTACTTC.

The genes are TRBV5-1 and TRBJ1-1, with unresolved D. The CDR3 loop spans 15 amino acids. V was pared by 2 bases and J by 1 base, with 12 bases between. Germline V gives CDR1 SGHRS, CDR2 YFSETQ. The CDR3: CASSFGVLANTEAFF. The CDR3 bases are TGCGCCAGCAGCTTCGGGGTGTTGGCGAACACTGAAGCTTTCTTT.

This clonotype occurred many times. V and J are TRBV27 and TRBJ2-2; 12 bases map to TRBD2. After removal of 8 bases from V and 5 bases from J, the junction contained 3 bases not matched to a gene. The CDR3 runs 14 residues. Germline CDR1 and CDR2: MNHEY and SMNVEV (reference sequence). For the CDR3, the DNA is TGTGCCAGCCTCCTAGCGGGGGGGACCGGGGAGCTGTTTTTT. This encodes CASLLAGGTGELFF.

Many counts were recorded for this clonotype. This rearrangement joins TRBV28 to TRBJ2-3; no definite D call. Germline V gives CDR1 MDHEN, CDR2 SYDVKM. This CDR3 contains 14 residues. V dropped 6 bases and J dropped 0 bases, with 10 bases sitting between them. The CDR3: CASSQDLSTDTQYF. In nucleotides, the CDR3 is TGTGCCAGCAGCCAGGACCTTAGCACAGATACGCAGTATTTT. Complete variable domain (other parts from reference TRBV28 and TRBJ2-3): DVKVTQSSRYLVKRTGEKVFLECVQDMDHENMFWYRQDPGLGLRLIYFSYDVKMKEKGDIPEGYSVSREKKERFSLILESASTNQTSMYLCASSQDLSTDTQYFGPGTRLTVL.

This clonotype has ten or more counts. CDR3 coding DNA: TGTGCCAGCAGCGTAGCTGGAACGGGAGGTATCTACGAGCAGTACTTC. Protein: CASSVAGTGGIYEQYF. The genes are TRBV9 and TRBJ2-7, with 7 bases lining up with TRBD2. V shed 0 bases, J shed 3 bases, and the junction held 9 bases outside the gene matches. Germline V gene data show CDR1 as SGDLS and CDR2 as YYNGEE. The CDR3 runs to 16 residues.

At least ten counts were recorded for this clonotype. This chain uses TRBV6-2 or TRBV6-3 with TRBJ2-1, with TRBD2 identical over 8 bases. The junction had 9 bases not matched to a gene; V was cut back by 11 bases and J by 9 bases. In germline, CDR1 is MNHEY, CDR2 SVGEGT. The CDR3 has 12 amino acids. CDR3 sequence (DNA): TGTGCCGGGGCGAGCGGGAGTACTGAGCAGTTCTTC. It encodes CAGASGSTEQFF.

There are many counts of this clonotype. The chain uses TRBV29-1 and TRBJ2-1; TRBD2 matches at 8 bases. Germline V lookup: CDR1 SQVTM, CDR2 ANQGSEA. The CDR3 extends over 15 amino acids. Unmatched junction bases numbered 9, after V lost 8 bases and J lost 0 bases. CDR3 region: CSWAGGGISYNEQFF. CDR3 coding DNA: TGCAGCTGGGCGGGAGGCGGGATCTCCTACAATGAGCAGTTCTTC.

This chain links TRBV5-4 with TRBJ2-7; TRBD2 is a possible D gene (6 bases). CDR3 length: 16 residues. Germline values: CDR1 SGHNT, CDR2 YYREEE (reference sequence). Deletions cut 4 bases from V and 2 bases from J, with 19 bases between. The CDR3 sequence is CASSSLGRGGAYEQYF. The CDR3 DNA is TGTGCCAGCAGCAGCCTGGGCCGAGGAGGGGCCTACGAGCAGTACTTC.

This clonotype was found many times. The rearrangement uses TRBV29-1 and TRBJ2-7; TRBD1 agrees at 7 bases. Germline trimming cut 6 bases from V and 4 bases from J; bases unmatched to any gene: 9. CDR1 is SQVTM and CDR2 is ANQGSEA in the germline V gene. CDR3 length: 13 amino acids. The CDR3 protein is CSVEGQNLYEQYF. CDR3 nucleotide sequence: TGCAGCGTCGAGGGACAGAACCTTTACGAGCAGTACTTC.

This sequence joins TRBV20-1 and TRBJ2-7; TRBD1 matches at 12 bases. This CDR3 comprises 21 residues. Unmatched junction bases numbered 23, after V lost 5 bases and J lost 0 bases. CDR1 is DFQATT and CDR2 is SNEGSKA in the germline V gene (reference sequence). CDR3 in amino acids: CSASGTGGELAGSTSSYEQYF. The CDR3 region has the DNA TGCAGTGCTTCCGGGACAGGGGGCGAACTAGCGGGCTCAACTAGCTCCTACGAGCAGTACTTC.

In this sample, this clonotype turned up many times. The gene calls are TRBV6-5 and TRBJ2-4; TRBD2 matches 7 bases. Germline V CDR1 and CDR2: MNHEY, SVGAGI. Losses at the gene ends were 2 bases for V and 7 bases for J; bases not matched to a gene: 8. CDR3 size: 15 residues. The CDR3 DNA reads as TGTGCCAGCAGTTACATCCTCGGGACTAACAACATTCAGTACTTC. Translating gives CASSYILGTNNIQYF.

The sample holds many counts of this clonotype. The chain couples TRBV27 to TRBJ2-7; D gene ambiguous. V lost 5 bases and J lost 6, with 17 bases in between. Looked up from germline, CDR1 is MNHEY and CDR2 is SMNVEV (reference sequence). The CDR3 covers 14 residues. The CDR3 DNA follows: TGTGCCAGCAGTCTCCGGGCGCCGTATCCCGAGCAGTACTTC. It translates to CASSLRAPYPEQYF.